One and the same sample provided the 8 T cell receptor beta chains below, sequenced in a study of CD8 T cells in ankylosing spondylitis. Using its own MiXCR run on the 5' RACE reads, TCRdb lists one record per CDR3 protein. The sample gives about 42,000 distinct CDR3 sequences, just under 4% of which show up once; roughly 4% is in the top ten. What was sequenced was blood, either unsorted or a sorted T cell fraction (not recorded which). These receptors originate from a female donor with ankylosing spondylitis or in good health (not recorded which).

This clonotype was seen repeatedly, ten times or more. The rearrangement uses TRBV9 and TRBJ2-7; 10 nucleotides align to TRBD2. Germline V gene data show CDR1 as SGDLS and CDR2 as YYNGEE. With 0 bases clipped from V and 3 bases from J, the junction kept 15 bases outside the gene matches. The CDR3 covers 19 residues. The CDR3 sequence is CASSVGSSGGTVPNYEQYF. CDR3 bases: TGTGCCAGCAGCGTAGGGTCTAGCGGGGGTACCGTCCCTAACTACGAGCAGTACTTC.

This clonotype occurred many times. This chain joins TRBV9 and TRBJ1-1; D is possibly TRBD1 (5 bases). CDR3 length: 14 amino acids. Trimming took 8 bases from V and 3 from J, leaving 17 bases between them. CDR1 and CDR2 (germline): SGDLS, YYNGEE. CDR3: CASSWGRGDTEAFF. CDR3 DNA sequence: TGTGCCAGTTCATGGGGGAGAGGGGACACTGAAGCTTTCTTT.

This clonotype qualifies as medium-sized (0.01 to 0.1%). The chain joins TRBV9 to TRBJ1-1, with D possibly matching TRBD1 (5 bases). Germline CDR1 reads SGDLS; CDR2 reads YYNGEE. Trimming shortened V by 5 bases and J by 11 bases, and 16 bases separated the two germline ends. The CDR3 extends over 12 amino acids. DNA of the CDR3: TGTGCCAGCAGGGGGGTTGAAGAAGTCGCTTTCTTT. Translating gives CASRGVEEVAFF.

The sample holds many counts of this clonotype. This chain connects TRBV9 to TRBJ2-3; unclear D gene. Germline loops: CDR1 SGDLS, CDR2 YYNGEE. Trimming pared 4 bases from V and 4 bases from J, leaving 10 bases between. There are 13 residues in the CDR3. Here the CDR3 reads CASSPRRADTQYF. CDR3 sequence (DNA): TGTGCCAGCAGCCCCCGTCGGGCAGATACGCAGTATTTT.

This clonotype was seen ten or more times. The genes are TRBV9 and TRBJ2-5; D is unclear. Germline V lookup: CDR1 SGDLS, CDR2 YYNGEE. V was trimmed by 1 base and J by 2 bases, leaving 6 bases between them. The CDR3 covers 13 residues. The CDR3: CASSVSGQETQYF. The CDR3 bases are TGTGCCAGCAGCGTATCTGGGCAAGAGACCCAGTACTTC.

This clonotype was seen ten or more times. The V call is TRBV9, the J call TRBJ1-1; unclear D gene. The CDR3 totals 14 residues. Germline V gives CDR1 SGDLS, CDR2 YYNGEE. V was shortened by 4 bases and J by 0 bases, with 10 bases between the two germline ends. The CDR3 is CASSTLDMNTEAFF. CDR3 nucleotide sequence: TGTGCCAGCAGCACCCTAGATATGAACACTGAAGCTTTCTTT.

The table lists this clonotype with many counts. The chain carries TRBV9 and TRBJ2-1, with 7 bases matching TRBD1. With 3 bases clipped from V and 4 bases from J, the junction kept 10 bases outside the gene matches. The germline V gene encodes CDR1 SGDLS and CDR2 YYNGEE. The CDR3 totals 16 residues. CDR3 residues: CASSDGPGQLYNEQFF. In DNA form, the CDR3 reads TGTGCCAGCAGCGATGGTCCGGGACAGCTATACAATGAGCAGTTCTTC.

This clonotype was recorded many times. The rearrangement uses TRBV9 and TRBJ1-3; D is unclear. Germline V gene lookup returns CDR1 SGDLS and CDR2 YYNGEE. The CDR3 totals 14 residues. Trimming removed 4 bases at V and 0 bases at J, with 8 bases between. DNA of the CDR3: TGTGCCAGCAGCATCGACCCCTCTGGAAACACCATATATTTT. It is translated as CASSIDPSGNTIYF.